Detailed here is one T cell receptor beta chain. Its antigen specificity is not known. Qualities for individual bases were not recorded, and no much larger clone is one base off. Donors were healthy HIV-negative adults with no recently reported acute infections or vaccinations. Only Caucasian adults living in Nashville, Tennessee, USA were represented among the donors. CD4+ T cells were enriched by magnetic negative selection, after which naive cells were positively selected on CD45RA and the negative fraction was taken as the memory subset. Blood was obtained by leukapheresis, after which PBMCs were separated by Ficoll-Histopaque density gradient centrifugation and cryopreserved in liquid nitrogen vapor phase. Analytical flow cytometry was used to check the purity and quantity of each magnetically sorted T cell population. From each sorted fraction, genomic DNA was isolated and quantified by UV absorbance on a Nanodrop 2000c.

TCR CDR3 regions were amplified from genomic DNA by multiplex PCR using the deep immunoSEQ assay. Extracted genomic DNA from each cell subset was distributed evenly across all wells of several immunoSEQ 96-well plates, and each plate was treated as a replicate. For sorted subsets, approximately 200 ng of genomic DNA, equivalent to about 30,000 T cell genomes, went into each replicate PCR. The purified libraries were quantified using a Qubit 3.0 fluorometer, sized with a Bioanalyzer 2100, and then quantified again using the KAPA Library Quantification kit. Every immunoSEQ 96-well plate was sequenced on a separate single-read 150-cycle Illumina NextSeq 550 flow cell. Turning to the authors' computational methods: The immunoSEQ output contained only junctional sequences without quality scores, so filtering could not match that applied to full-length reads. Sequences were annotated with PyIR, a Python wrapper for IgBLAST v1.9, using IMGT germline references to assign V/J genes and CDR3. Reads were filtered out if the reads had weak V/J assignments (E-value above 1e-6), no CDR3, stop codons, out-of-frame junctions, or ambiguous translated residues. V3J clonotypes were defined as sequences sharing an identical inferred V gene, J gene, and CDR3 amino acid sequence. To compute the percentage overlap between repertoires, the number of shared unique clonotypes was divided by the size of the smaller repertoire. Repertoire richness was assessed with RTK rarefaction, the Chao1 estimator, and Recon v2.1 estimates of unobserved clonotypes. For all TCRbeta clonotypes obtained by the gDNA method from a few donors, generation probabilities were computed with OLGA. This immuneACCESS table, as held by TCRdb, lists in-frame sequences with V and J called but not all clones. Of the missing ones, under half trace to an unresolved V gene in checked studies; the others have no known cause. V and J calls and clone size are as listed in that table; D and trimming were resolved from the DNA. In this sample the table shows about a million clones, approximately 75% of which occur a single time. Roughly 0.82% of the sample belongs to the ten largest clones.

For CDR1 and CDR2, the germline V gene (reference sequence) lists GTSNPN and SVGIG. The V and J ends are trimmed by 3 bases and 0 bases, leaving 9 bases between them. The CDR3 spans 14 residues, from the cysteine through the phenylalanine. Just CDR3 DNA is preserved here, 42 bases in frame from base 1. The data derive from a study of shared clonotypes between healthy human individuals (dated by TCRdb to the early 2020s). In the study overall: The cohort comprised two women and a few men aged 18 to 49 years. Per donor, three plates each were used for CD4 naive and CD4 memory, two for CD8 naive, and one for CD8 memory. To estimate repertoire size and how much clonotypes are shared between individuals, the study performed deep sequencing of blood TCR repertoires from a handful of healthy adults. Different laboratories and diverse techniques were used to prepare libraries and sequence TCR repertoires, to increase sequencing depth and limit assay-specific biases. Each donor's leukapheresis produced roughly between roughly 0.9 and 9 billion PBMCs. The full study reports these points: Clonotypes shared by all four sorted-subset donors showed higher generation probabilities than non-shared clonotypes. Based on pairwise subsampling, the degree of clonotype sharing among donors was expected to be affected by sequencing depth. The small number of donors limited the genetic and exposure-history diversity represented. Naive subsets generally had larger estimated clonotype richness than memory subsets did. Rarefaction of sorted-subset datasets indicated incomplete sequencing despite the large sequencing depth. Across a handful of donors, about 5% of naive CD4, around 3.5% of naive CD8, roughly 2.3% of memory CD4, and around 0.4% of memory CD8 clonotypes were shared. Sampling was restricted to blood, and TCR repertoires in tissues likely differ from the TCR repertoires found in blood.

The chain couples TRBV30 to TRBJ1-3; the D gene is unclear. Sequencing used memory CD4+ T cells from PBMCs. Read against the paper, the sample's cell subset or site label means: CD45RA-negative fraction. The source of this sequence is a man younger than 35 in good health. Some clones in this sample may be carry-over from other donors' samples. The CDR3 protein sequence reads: CAWRHMSSGNTIYF. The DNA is TGTGCCTGGAGACACATGAGCTCTGGAAACACCATATATTTT.